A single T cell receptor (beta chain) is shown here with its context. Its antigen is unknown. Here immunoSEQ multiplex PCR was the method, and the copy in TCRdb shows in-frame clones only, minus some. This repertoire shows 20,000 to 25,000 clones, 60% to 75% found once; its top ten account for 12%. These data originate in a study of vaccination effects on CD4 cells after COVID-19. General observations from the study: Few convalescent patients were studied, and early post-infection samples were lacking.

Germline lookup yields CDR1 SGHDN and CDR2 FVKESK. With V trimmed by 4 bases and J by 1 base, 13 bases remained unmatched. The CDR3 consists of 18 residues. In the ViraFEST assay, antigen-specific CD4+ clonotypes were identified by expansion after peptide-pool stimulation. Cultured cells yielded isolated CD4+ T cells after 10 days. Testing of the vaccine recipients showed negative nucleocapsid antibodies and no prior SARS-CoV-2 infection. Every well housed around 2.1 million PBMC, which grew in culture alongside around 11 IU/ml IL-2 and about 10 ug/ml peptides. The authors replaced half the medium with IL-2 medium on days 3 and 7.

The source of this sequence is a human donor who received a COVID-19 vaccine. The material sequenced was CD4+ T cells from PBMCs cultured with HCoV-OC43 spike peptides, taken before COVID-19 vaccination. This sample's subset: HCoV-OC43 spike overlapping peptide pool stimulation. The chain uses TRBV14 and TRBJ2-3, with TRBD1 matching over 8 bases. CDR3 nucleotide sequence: TGTGCCAGCAGCCTGGGACAGGCCCCCTTCCCCGGCACAGATACGCAGTATTTT. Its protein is CASSLGQAPFPGTDTQYF.